These 21 T cell receptor beta chains were sequenced from one sample in a study of blood T cell repertoires in COVID-19. Clones were sequenced by immunoSEQ multiplex PCR, and TCRdb holds only the in-frame ones, with some missing. The sample contains around 180,000 clones, roughly 80% of which appear only once. The sample taken for sequencing was peripheral blood. These receptors all come from a human donor in a cohort sampled during active COVID-19.

This chain joins TRBV18 and TRBJ1-1; D call uncertain. Looked up from germline, CDR1 is KGHSH and CDR2 is LQKENI. The CDR3 is 14 amino acids. V was shortened by 6 bases and J by 1 base, with 12 bases between the two germline ends. The DNA for the CDR3 is TGTGCCAGCTCGCGGGCCTGGGAGAACACTGAAGCTTTCTTT. Translated, it gives CASSRAWENTEAFF. Full variable domain (outside the CDR3, taken from reference TRBV18 and TRBJ1-1): NAGVMQNPRHLVRRRGQEARLRCSPMKGHSHVYWYRQLPEEGLKFMVYLQKENIIDESGMPKERFSAEFPKEGPSILRIQQVVRGDSAAYFCASSRAWENTEAFFGQGTRLTVV.

This chain connects TRBV4-3 to TRBJ1-3; TRBD1 agrees at 9 bases. J was trimmed by 1 base and V by 6 bases; bases with no gene match: 4. Germline V CDR1 and CDR2: LGHNA, YSLEER. The CDR3 is 15 residues long. In nucleotides, the CDR3 is TGCGCCAGCAGGGGACAGGGATCTTCTGGAAACACCATATATTTT. Translation gives CASRGQGSSGNTIYF.

The chain recombines TRBV6-1 with TRBJ2-7, with TRBD2 matching 12 bases. Unmatched junction bases numbered 6, after V lost 2 bases and J lost 4 bases. The germline V gene has CDR1 MNHNS and CDR2 SASEGT. The CDR3 is 16 residues long. The CDR3 sequence is CASSELAGGQLYEQYF. The CDR3 DNA sequence: TGTGCCAGCAGTGAACTAGCGGGAGGGCAACTTTACGAGCAGTACTTC.

This clone was recorded a few times. The rearrangement uses TRBV10-3 and TRBJ1-1; TRBD1 is a possible D gene (6 bases). Trimming stripped 2 bases from V and 5 bases from J, with 9 bases between. CDR1 is ENHRY and CDR2 is SYGVKD in the germline V gene. CDR3 size: 13 residues. The CDR3 DNA is TGTGCCATCAGTGAGGCTACAGGGACTGAAGCTTTCTTT. As protein: CAISEATGTEAFF.

In DNA form, the CDR3 reads TGTGCCAGCAGCCGAATACTAGGGGGATCACCCCTCCACTTT. Protein sequence: CASSRILGGSPLHF. The chain joins TRBV14 to TRBJ1-6, with D perhaps matching TRBD1 (6 bases). Per germline, CDR1 SGHDN and CDR2 FVKESK. This CDR3 has 14 amino acids. The V end lost 4 bases, the J end lost 10 bases, and 14 bases lay between the germline ends.

This chain connects TRBV19 to TRBJ1-1; 7 positions match TRBD1. V lost 1 base and J lost 4; bases outside the gene matches: 12. Germline lookup yields CDR1 LNHDA and CDR2 SQIVND (reference sequence). CDR3 length: 17 residues. CDR3 nucleotide sequence: TGTGCCAGTAGTATAGTGAAAGGGGGCCGCGGGCGCACTGAAGCTTTCTTT. Protein: CASSIVKGGRGRTEAFF.

The J gene is TRBJ2-7, the V gene TRBV4-2; 8 bases are shared with TRBD1. Germline loops: CDR1 LGHNA, CDR2 YNFKEQ. J was trimmed by 1 base and V by 4 bases; bases with no gene match: 6. The CDR3 length is 15 residues. CDR3 sequence reads: CASSLEGQESYEQYF. CDR3 DNA sequence: TGTGCCAGCAGCCTGGAGGGACAGGAATCCTACGAGCAGTACTTC.

The J gene is TRBJ2-3, the V gene TRBV27, with D tentatively TRBD1 (5 bases). This CDR3 contains 12 residues. The V and J ends lost 0 bases and 8 bases respectively, with 6 bases between them. Germline V CDR1 and CDR2: MNHEY, SMNVEV (reference sequence). The DNA for the CDR3 is TGTGCCAGCAGTTTATCGCAGGGTACGCAGTATTTT. This gives the protein CASSLSQGTQYF.

The gene calls are TRBV11-1 and TRBJ2-3; D may be TRBD1 (6 bases). This CDR3 has 14 amino acids. V lost 5 bases, J lost 1 base, and 10 bases lay in between. The germline CDR1 and CDR2 sequences are SGHAT and FQDESV (reference sequence). In nucleotides, the CDR3 is TGTGCCAGCAGCCCCCGACAGGGCACAGATACGCAGTATTTT. Its protein product is CASSPRQGTDTQYF.

The chain has TRBV10-1 and TRBJ2-5; TRBD2 matches at 8 bases. The CDR3 length is 16 residues. With 4 bases clipped from V and 3 bases from J, the junction kept 10 bases outside the gene matches. Germline CDR1 is WNHNN and CDR2 is SYGVQD (reference sequence). CDR3 DNA sequence: TGCGCCAGCAGTGCCTCTCCCGGACTAGCAGAAGAGACCCAGTACTTC. This codes for CASSASPGLAEETQYF.

This chain links TRBV15 with TRBJ2-3, with 16 bases fitting TRBD2. The CDR3 contains 19 residues. V lost 0 bases to trimming and J lost 5 bases; unmatched junction nucleotides: 8. Germline CDR1 is LNHNV and CDR2 is YYDKDF (reference sequence). CDR3 DNA sequence: TGTGCCACCAGCAGAGATGGGGGGACTAGCGGGAGGGCGAGAGATACGCAGTATTTT. Residues: CATSRDGGTSGRARDTQYF.

The chain combines TRBV5-4 with TRBJ1-6, with D perhaps TRBD1 (6 bases). The CDR3 covers 14 residues. Germline V gene data show CDR1 as SGHNT and CDR2 as YYREEE (reference sequence). Between the trimmed V and J ends, which lost 7 bases and 7 bases, there was a span of 15 bases. The CDR3 coding sequence is TGTGCCAGCGTCGAACAGGGTCGGAATTCACCCCTCCACTTT. It specifies CASVEQGRNSPLHF.

CDR3 in DNA: TGTGCCAGCAGTCCAACAGGGGATGGGGCCAACGTCCTGACTTTC. As protein: CASSPTGDGANVLTF. The V gene is TRBV6-5, the J gene TRBJ2-6; 7 nucleotides match TRBD1. V was pared by 5 bases and J by 3 bases, with 4 bases of the junction left unmatched. Germline CDR1 MNHEY, CDR2 SVGAGI. The CDR3 sequence is 15 residues long.

The V and J genes are TRBV28 and TRBJ1-1; D is unclear. In germline, CDR1 is MDHEN, CDR2 SYDVKM. CDR3 length: 11 amino acids. Deletions cut 6 bases from V and 3 bases from J, with 5 bases between. Written as DNA, the CDR3 is TGTGCCAGCAGCCTTGACACTGAAGCTTTCTTT. Its translation: CASSLDTEAFF.

The gene calls are TRBV7-9 and TRBJ1-6, with TRBD1 as a possible D gene (6 bases). This CDR3 comprises 15 residues. Germline loops: CDR1 SEHNR, CDR2 FQNEAQ (reference sequence). The ends were cut back, 5 bases at V and 6 bases at J, with 14 bases in the middle. The DNA of the CDR3 is TGTGCCAGCAGCCCAGACAGGACACCTAATTCACCCCTCCACTTT. This codes for CASSPDRTPNSPLHF.

This clone was found once. The rearrangement uses TRBV12-3 or TRBV12-4 and TRBJ2-7; D possibly corresponds to TRBD1 (6 bases). V shed 5 bases and J shed 9 bases, with 11 bases lying between them. This CDR3 has 11 residues. CDR3 sequence (DNA): TGTGCCAGCAGTCCGACAGGAAGGCAGTACTTC. This codes for CASSPTGRQYF.

The rearrangement joins TRBV10-3 to TRBJ2-2; TRBD2 aligns across 8 bases. The CDR3 totals 12 residues. V gave up 9 bases and J gave up 5 bases; unmatched junction bases: 2. Germline lookup yields CDR1 ENHRY and CDR2 SYGVKD. CDR3 amino acids: CAISSGTGELFF. The DNA of the CDR3 is TGTGCCATTTCTAGCGGGACCGGGGAGCTGTTTTTT.

The J gene is TRBJ1-4, the V gene TRBV4-3; 8 nucleotides agree with TRBD1. Looked up from germline, CDR1 is LGHNA and CDR2 is YSLEER. Unmatched junction bases numbered 11, after V lost 0 bases and J lost 8 bases. The CDR3 covers 17 residues. CDR3 amino acids: CASSQDAQGAGEEKLFF. In nucleotides, the CDR3 is TGCGCCAGCAGCCAAGATGCTCAGGGGGCAGGGGAGGAAAAACTGTTTTTT.

The chain recombines TRBV9 with TRBJ2-1; D is perhaps TRBD2 (5 bases). Trimming stripped 4 bases from V and 6 bases from J, with 20 bases between. Per the germline V gene, CDR1 is SGDLS and CDR2 is YYNGEE. The CDR3 length is 16 residues. CDR3 protein: CASSSREGWTSNEQFF. The CDR3 nucleotides are TGTGCCAGCAGCTCCAGAGAGGGTTGGACCTCCAATGAGCAGTTCTTC.

As DNA, the CDR3 is TGTGCCACCCTCAGCGGGGCTAGCACAGATACGCAGTATTTT. Its protein product is CATLSGASTDTQYF. This chain connects TRBV6-5 to TRBJ2-3; TRBD2 matches 7 bases. Germline CDR1 reads MNHEY; CDR2 reads SVGAGI. The CDR3 is made up of 14 amino acids. V lost 10 bases and J lost 0; bases outside the gene matches: 7.

The rearrangement uses TRBV6-5 and TRBJ2-1, with TRBD2 matching 7 bases. There are 11 residues in the CDR3. Germline CDR1 reads MNHEY; CDR2 reads SVGAGI. V dropped 1 base and J dropped 12; count of bases not matched to a gene: 0. The CDR3: CASSYWGGQFF. The DNA of the CDR3 is TGTGCCAGCAGTTACTGGGGGGGGCAGTTCTTC.